This T cell receptor beta chain was identified in a study of blood T cells in healthy people across ages. Study outcomes and limitations: Naive T cell percentage strongly correlated with TCR beta diversity. Unsorted PBMC material precluded a definitive naive versus antigen-experienced comparison. CMV status of donors was unknown, possibly confounding expanded clonotype changes.

Germline-derived CDR1 and CDR2 are SGHVS and FQNEAQ. Trimming removed 4 bases at V and 3 bases at J, with 12 bases between. The CDR3 runs 14 residues. Combining a sample-barcoded 5' primer with a J-beta primer mix, a second PCR ran for roughly 7 to 12 cycles. Every molecule of cDNA carried a tag from a template-switch adaptor with 12 random nucleotides. Using its own MiXCR run on the 5' RACE reads, TCRdb lists one record per CDR3 protein. The sample shows over 1,500,000 distinct CDR3 sequences, roughly 43% of them seen only once. To note about this clonotype: Its antigen is as yet unknown.

The sequenced sample consisted of blood. The chain employs TRBV7-8 and TRBJ1-1; TRBD1 might be the D (5 bases). The receptor was derived from a human donor in good health. This chain's CDR3 is CASSSVGDDTEAFF. The CDR3 DNA sequence: TGTGCCAGCAGCTCGGTTGGGGACGACACTGAAGCTTTCTTT. Full variable domain (remainder filled in from reference TRBV7-8 and TRBJ1-1): GAGVSQSPRYKVAKRGQDVALRCDPISGHVSLFWYQQALGQGPEFLTYFQNEAQLDKSGLPSDRFFAERPEGSVSTLKIQRTQQEDSAVYLCASSSVGDDTEAFFGQGTRLTVV.